This T cell receptor beta chain was captured by sequencing in a study of cytomegalovirus exposure and HLA in healthy donors. As to this clone: The same CDR3 arises from other DNA sequences in this sample as well.

V lost 4 bases and J lost 0; bases outside the gene matches: 10. Germline-derived CDR1 and CDR2 are MGHRA and YSYEKL. The CDR3 consists of 17 residues. Produced via immunoSEQ multiplex PCR; TCRdb's table is partial and in-frame only. The sample contains about 63,000 clones, approximately 88% of which appear only once. The sample taken for sequencing was PBMCs. The TCR comes from a woman younger than 30 in good health and CMV-seronegative. This chain uses TRBV4-1 with TRBJ2-3; TRBD2 matches at 7 bases. In DNA, the CDR3 is TGCGCCAGCAGCCCCCGCGTCCTAGCGGCTAGCACAGATACGCAGTATTTT. Its protein is CASSPRVLAASTDTQYF.